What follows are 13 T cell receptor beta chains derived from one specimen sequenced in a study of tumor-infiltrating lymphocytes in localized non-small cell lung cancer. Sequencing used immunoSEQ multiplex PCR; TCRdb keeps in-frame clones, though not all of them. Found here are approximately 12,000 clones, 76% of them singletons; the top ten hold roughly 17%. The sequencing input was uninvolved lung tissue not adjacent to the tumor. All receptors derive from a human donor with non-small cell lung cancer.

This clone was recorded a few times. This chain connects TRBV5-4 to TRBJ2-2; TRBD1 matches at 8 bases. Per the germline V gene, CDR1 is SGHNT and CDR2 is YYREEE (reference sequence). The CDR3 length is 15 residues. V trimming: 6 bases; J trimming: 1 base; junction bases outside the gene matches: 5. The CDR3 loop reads CASTPGGLNTGELFF. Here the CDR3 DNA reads TGTGCCAGCACCCCAGGGGGCCTGAACACCGGGGAGCTGTTTTTT. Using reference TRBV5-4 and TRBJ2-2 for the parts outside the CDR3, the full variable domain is ETGVTQSPTHLIKTRGQQVTLRCSSQSGHNTVSWYQQALGQGPQFIFQYYREEENGRGNFPPRFSGLQFPNYSSELNVNALELDDSALYLCASTPGGLNTGELFFGEGSRLTVL.

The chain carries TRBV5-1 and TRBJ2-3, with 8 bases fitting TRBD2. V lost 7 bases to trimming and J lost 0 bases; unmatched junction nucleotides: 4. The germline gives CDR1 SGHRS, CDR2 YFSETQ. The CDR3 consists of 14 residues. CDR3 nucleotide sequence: TGCGCCAGCCGTCGGGGGGGAAGCACAGATACGCAGTATTTT. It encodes CASRRGGSTDTQYF.

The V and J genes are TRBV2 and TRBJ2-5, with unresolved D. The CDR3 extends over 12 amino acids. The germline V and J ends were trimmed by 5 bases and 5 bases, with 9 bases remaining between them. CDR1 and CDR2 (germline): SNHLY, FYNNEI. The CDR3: CASSRVEETQYF. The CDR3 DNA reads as TGTGCCAGCAGTAGGGTGGAGGAGACCCAGTACTTC.

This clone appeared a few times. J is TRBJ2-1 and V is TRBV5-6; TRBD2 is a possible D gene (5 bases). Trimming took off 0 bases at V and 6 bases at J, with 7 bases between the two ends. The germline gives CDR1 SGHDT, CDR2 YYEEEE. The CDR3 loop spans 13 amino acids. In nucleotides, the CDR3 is TGTGCCAGCAGCTTGGCCCTAGCCAATGAGCAGTTCTTC. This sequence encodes CASSLALANEQFF.

Here the CDR3 DNA reads TGCGCCAGCAGCTTGGGTAGGGGCTTTGAAGCTTTCTTT. It specifies CASSLGRGFEAFF. J is TRBJ1-1 and V is TRBV5-1; TRBD1 is a possible D gene (5 bases). The V gene lost 0 bases and the J gene lost 7 bases, with 10 bases spanning the gap. Germline CDR1 and CDR2: SGHRS and YFSETQ. This CDR3 region has 13 residues.

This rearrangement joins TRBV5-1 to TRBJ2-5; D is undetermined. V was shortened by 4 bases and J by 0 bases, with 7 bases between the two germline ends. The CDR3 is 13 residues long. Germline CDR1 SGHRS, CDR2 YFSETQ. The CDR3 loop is CASSHGHQETQYF. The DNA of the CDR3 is TGCGCCAGCAGCCACGGACACCAAGAGACCCAGTACTTC.

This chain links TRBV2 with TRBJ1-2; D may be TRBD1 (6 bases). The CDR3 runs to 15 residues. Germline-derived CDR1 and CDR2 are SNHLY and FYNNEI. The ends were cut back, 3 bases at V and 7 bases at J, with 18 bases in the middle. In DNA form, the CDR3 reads TGTGCCAGCAGTGAGTCCGAGGGGGGAAGTGGTGGCTACACCTTC. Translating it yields CASSESEGGSGGYTF.

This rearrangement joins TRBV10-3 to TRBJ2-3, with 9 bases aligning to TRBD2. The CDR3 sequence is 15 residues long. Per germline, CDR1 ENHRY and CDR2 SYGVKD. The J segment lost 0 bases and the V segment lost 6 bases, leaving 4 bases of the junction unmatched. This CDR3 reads CAIRELAGSTDTQYF. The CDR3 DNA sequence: TGTGCCATCAGGGAACTAGCGGGTAGCACAGATACGCAGTATTTT.

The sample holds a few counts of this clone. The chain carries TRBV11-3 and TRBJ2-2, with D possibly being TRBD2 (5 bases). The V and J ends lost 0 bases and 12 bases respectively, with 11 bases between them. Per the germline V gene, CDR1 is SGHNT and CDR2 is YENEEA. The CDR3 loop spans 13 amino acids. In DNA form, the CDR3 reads TGTGCCAGCAGCTTAGAAGTTCGGGATAAGCTGTTTTTT. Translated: CASSLEVRDKLFF.

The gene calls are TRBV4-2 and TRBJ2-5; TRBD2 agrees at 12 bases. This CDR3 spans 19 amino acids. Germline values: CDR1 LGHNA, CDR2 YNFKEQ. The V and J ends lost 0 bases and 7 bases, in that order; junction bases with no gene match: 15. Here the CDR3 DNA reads TGTGCCAGCAGCCAAGATCCCCTAGCGGGGGGGCACGTTCCTAGGACCCAGTACTTC. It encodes CASSQDPLAGGHVPRTQYF.

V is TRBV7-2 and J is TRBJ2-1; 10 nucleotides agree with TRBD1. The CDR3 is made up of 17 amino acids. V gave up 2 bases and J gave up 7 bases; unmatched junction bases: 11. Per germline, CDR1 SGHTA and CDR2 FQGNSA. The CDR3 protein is CASSLLKRQGAKNEQFF. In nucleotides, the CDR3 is TGTGCCAGCAGCTTACTTAAGAGACAGGGGGCGAAGAATGAGCAGTTCTTC.

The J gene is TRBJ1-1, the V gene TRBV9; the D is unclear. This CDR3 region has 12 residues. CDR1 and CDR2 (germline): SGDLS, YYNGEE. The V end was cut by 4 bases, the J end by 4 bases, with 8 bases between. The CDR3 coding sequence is TGTGCCAGCAGCTCCACGGGCACTGAAGCTTTCTTT. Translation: CASSSTGTEAFF. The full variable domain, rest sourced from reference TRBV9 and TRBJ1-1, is DSGVTQTPKHLITATGQRVTLRCSPRSGDLSVYWYQQSLDQGLQFLIQYYNGEERAKGNILERFSAQQFPDLHSELNLSSLELGDSALYFCASSSTGTEAFFGQGTRLTVV.

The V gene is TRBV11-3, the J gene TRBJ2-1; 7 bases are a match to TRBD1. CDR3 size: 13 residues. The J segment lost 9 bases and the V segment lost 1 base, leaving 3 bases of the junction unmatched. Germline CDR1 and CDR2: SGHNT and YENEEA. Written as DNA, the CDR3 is TGTGCCAGCAGCTTAGTAGGGGGCGGTGAGCAGTTCTTC. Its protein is CASSLVGGGEQFF.